These 5 T cell receptor beta chains were sequenced from one sample in a study of post-analysis software for immune sequencing data (dated by TCRdb to about 2015). What the authors observed across the whole study: Significantly higher frequencies in patients than in controls were found for a few TRBV segments, including TRBV5-6, TRBV5-1 and TRBV20-1.

The protocol used for the library was PCR. Sequencing took place on an Illumina HiSeq 2500. Unique molecular identifiers were incorporated into TCR beta cDNA libraries to reduce PCR and sequencing biases. TCRdb redid the processing of the public reads, applying fastp at Q25 and MiXCR, and retained in-frame beta chains. Duplicate CDR3 protein sequences are folded into a single record with the most common DNA and genes. The sample yields hundreds of thousands of distinct CDR3 sequences; just under 30% were counted once. The ten largest clones represent approximately 0.6% of the sample. These TCRs are of unknown antigen specificity. The sequencing input was blood. These receptor sequences come from a girl aged 10 to 17 with multiple sclerosis.

This clonotype turned up a few times. The V gene is TRBV10-3, the J gene TRBJ2-5, with D possibly called TRBD1 or TRBD2 (5 bases each). This CDR3 has 12 amino acids. Trimming took 3 bases from V and 5 from J, leaving 7 bases between them. The germline gives CDR1 ENHRY, CDR2 SYGVKD. CDR3 bases: TGTGCCATCAGTGACCGGGACGAGACCCAGTACTTC. Translation gives CAISDRDETQYF.

This clonotype occurred a few times. The chain employs TRBV3-1 and TRBJ2-4; 7 bases are shared with TRBD1. The CDR3 loop spans 16 amino acids. The ends lost 0 bases at V and 1 base at J; junction bases unmatched: 3. Germline V gene lookup returns CDR1 LGHDT and CDR2 YNNKEL (reference sequence). Here the CDR3 reads CASSQDKDRAKNIQYF. In nucleotides, the CDR3 is TGTGCCAGCAGCCAAGATAAGGACAGGGCCAAAAACATTCAGTACTTC.

As concerns this clonotype: Its ends do not fully match the called genes, so a read error is possible. This chain uses TRBV7-8 with TRBJ2-3; D might be TRBD1 or TRBD2, each matching 8 bases. The CDR3 covers 22 residues. The germline V gene has CDR1 SGHVS and CDR2 FQNEAQ. The CDR3 region is CASSLGVVQGASRREGTGTQYF. CDR3 bases: TGTGCCAGCAGCTTAGGGGTAGTCCAGGGGGCGAGTCGCCGGGAGGGCACAGGTACGCAGTATTTT.

V is TRBV5-1 and J is TRBJ1-2, with a possible D match to TRBD1 (5 bases). V lost 0 bases to trimming and J lost 2 bases, with 8 bases between them. This CDR3 has 14 amino acids. Germline assignment: CDR1 SGHRS and CDR2 YFSETQ. In DNA form, the CDR3 reads TGCGCCAGCAGCTTGGCCTGGGGGAACTATGGCTACACCTTC. This gives the protein CASSLAWGNYGYTF.

On this clonotype itself: Sequence at one end of the junction differs from germline and may be a read error. The chain is built from TRBV20-1 and TRBJ2-1; possible D gene TRBD2, 6 bases. CDR1 DFQATT and CDR2 SNEGSKA come from the germline V gene (reference sequence). This CDR3 is built from 16 residues. The CDR3, as DNA: TGCAGTGCTGCCAACCCGGGACTCGGGGGTTACAGTGAGCAGTTCTTC. Translated, it gives CSAANPGLGGYSEQFF.